This TCR beta chain is drawn from a study of shared clonotypes between healthy human individuals. About the research overall: CD4 naive cells filled three plates per donor, CD4 memory three, CD8 naive two and CD8 memory one. General study points: Genetic and exposure-history diversity was limited by the few donors. Estimated richness was generally greater in naive than memory subsets. Generation probability values for non-shared clonotypes were lower than those for clonotypes shared by all four donors.

Germline CDR1 is MNHEY and CDR2 is SMNVEV (reference sequence). The CDR3 runs to 16 residues. Trimming removed 3 bases from V and 3 bases from J; junction bases left unmatched: 7. Repertoires were generated with immunoSEQ multiplex PCR, while TCRdb's copy carries only in-frame clones and drops some. The sample records about a million clones, approximately 80% being singletons. With respect to this clone: Its specificity is not known.

The receptor was derived from a man between 18 and 35 years old in good health. Some clones in this sample may be carry-over from other donors' samples. The chain is built from TRBV27 and TRBJ2-2; 7 bases agree with TRBD1. Specimen: memory CD4+ T cells from PBMCs. As to subset: CD45RA-negative fraction. CDR3 in amino acids: CASSLAGTEYTGELFF. CDR3 bases: TGTGCCAGCAGTTTGGCCGGGACAGAATACACCGGGGAGCTGTTTTTT.